This TCR beta chain was sequenced during a study of regulatory T cells in long-lasting Graves disease (dated by TCRdb to the early 2020s). In terms of the full investigation: Antithyroid drugs had been taken for less than 3 months by newly diagnosed Graves' disease patients. Peripheral blood TCR sequencing and RNA sequencing compared persistent Graves' disease patients with newly diagnosed Graves' disease patients. The study took place in China and was registered as a clinical trial. TCR sequencing covered roughly 13 persistent and around 20 newly diagnosed Graves' disease patients, approximately 33 samples in total.

This clonotype has at least ten counts. Which antigen it targets is not known. No much larger clone is present one base from it, and per-base qualities are unavailable. V is cut by 6 bases and J by 2 bases, and the space between the germline ends is 14 bases. The CDR3 measures 14 amino acids from cysteine to phenylalanine. Only the CDR3 DNA stays, 42 bases, in frame from base 1. CDR1 and CDR2, looked up from the germline V gene, are MNHEY and SVGEGT. The investigation overall reported the following: Patients with persistent disease shared more public clonotypes (approximately 2,500) than newly diagnosed patients did (about 970). The small sample size was acknowledged by the authors as a limitation that may reduce accuracy. Because the primary lesion, thyroid tissue, could not be accessed, the study looked at peripheral blood alone. Compared with newly diagnosed patients, patients with persistent Graves' disease had lower TCR Shannon entropy and fewer highly expanded clones, which suggests clonal expansion. TRBV28, TRBJ1-2 and TRBJ2-5 were preferentially used in persistent disease, while TRBV20-1 and TRBJ2-1 were favored in newly diagnosed disease. Sequencing and analysis were restricted to the TCR beta chain.

This specimen's time point label, interpreted: newly diagnosed GD, antithyroid drugs for less than 3 months. For both TCR sequencing and RNA sequencing, RNA was extracted from PBMCs using TRIzol. The diagnosis of Graves' disease followed American Thyroid Association guidelines. The patients came from an endocrinology department in Xi'an, China. From each patient, approximately 10 milliliters of peripheral blood was collected into an EDTA anticoagulant tube. Ficoll Paque Plus density gradient separation was used to isolate PBMCs, and no additional T cell sorting was done. RNA quality was checked with an Agilent 2100 Bioanalyzer and agarose gel, and concentration with a NanoDrop 2000. Library prep was done by multiplex PCR. TCRdb shows the sequencer as Illumina HiSeq 4000. CDR3 regions were amplified by Arm-PCR with iRepertoire HTBI primers to construct TCR beta libraries. Gel purification was performed on PCR products prior to sequencing. As for the authors' bioinformatics: A total of 62 TRBV and 14 TRBJ segments were identified across samples and were used for gene usage analysis of CDR3 amino acid clonotypes. Filtered high-quality paired reads were merged into contigs using COPE and FqMerger. Contigs were aligned with BLAST to IMGT TRBV, TRBD and TRBJ reference genes, and CDR3 was defined per IMGT. Any clonotype with a frequency above 0.1% was counted as a highly expanded clone. Shannon entropy was used to measure repertoire diversity, and the Gini coefficient was used to measure V-J evenness. A clonotype was considered public if more than one individual shared it. TCRdb ran its own pipeline on the public reads, namely fastp trimming at Q25 and MiXCR clone calling, and kept in-frame beta chains. Rows are combined by CDR3 protein, so each entry shows the most common genes and DNA. The V and J calls reflect TCRdb's pipeline rather than the authors' work. Within this sample are hundreds of thousands of distinct CDR3 sequences, with roughly 15% of them counted one time only. 15% to 20% of the sample is held by the ten biggest clonotypes.

The sample was also linked to a second study, of T cells in Graves' hyperthyroidism and ophthalmopathy. The second study, in turn, reports: Stable Graves' hyperthyroidism was defined as no progression to ophthalmopathy during 18 months of follow-up. Hyperthyroidism patients were newly diagnosed, had a disease duration of under 2 months, and were aged 18 to 65 years. Any patient with an uncontrolled infection, another autoimmune disease, pregnancy or lactation was excluded. Clinical symptoms, serum thyroxine and TRAb, thyroid ultrasound, and orbital computed tomography formed the basis for the diagnoses. The TCR CDR3 was subjected to a first round of RT-PCR using the HTBI primer set and the Qiagen OneStep RT-PCR kit. Most expanded thyroid clonotypes (frequency above 0.001) were also detected in blood, suggesting blood repertoires may reflect thyroid immune responses. A model built on a 13 V-J signature distinguished ophthalmopathy from stable hyperthyroidism, reaching 87.88% sensitivity and approximately 81% specificity in cross-validation and 80%/75% in testing. In validation, the model predicted progression to ophthalmopathy a median of about 6 months before onset, with roughly 68% sensitivity and 72.22% specificity. To identify TCR V-J signatures that set the groups apart, the researchers used a discovery cohort of about a hundred patients, made up of 40 to 45 with Graves' ophthalmopathy and 55 to 65 with stable Graves' hyperthyroidism. Prospective prediction of ophthalmopathy was tested in an independent validation cohort of 18 to 20 hyperthyroidism patients and some 17 patients who later progressed to ophthalmopathy. For training and testing, the roughly 93 patients in the discovery cohort were randomly divided in a 7:3 ratio. In addition, the study compared T-cell repertoires in thyroid tissue and in blood from about 6 Graves' hyperthyroidism patients. After blood sampling, hyperthyroidism patients were treated with methimazole at a starting dose of 30 mg daily, and ophthalmopathy patients were treated with high-dose intravenous methylprednisolone. A second multiplex PCR round built the libraries, followed by size selection and purification. Libraries were sequenced paired-end with 100 bp reads on an Illumina HiSeq2000. Raw data were processed with SOAPnuke, discarding reads with adapters, uncalled bases, mean Phred below 15, or no exact constant-primer or identifier match. COPE v1.2.5 was used to merge high-quality paired reads, and clonotypes were defined as unique nucleotide sequences. MiTCR v1.1 was used to align the clonotypes against IMGT TRBV, TRBD and TRBJ reference segments. Only V-J combinations with frequency above 0.0001, covering 99% to 99.2% of repertoires, were analysed. A TCS score was defined as the ratio between F50 (clonal expansion) and ExV (chaos), using BLOSUM62-based TCRdist between CDR3 peptides within each V-J. Welch's t-statistics and random forest reduced roughly 500 V-J features to around 14, which were used in a naive Bayes classifier (R e1071). Sample size was not statistically predetermined, and blinding of investigators to group allocation was not performed. The paper describes TCR Vbeta CDR3 sequencing of around 140 peripheral blood samples, made up of roughly 45 ophthalmopathy patients, approximately 73 hyperthyroidism patients and 17 progressor patients.

This clonotype was obtained from a young woman with Graves disease. Donor details come from another sample of the same person, matched by shared clones. The sample in question was peripheral blood mononuclear cells (PBMCs), obtained at new diagnosis, from a patient treated with antithyroid drugs. The V and J segments used are TRBV6-2 or TRBV6-3 and TRBJ2-7; TRBD1 could be the D gene, as 6 bases match. The nucleotides read TGTGCCAGCAGCGTATCAGGACAGACCTACGAGCAGTACTTC. It codes for CASSVSGQTYEQYF.